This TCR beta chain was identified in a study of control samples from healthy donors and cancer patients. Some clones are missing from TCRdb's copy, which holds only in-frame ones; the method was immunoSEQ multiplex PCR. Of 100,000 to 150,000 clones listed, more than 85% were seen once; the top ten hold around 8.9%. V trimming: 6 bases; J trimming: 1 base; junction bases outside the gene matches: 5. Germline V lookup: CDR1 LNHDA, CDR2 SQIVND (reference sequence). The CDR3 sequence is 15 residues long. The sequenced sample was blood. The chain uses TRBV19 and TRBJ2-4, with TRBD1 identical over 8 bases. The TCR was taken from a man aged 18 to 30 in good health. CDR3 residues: CASRTGGWAKNIQYF. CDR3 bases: TGTGCCAGTAGAACAGGGGGATGGGCCAAAAACATTCAGTACTTC.